The rows below give T cell receptor beta chains drawn from one sample of a study of technical replicates of blood from a few donors. Repertoires were generated with immunoSEQ multiplex PCR, while TCRdb's copy carries only in-frame clones and drops some. The sample shows roughly 70,000 clones, roughly 90% of them seen only once. Sequencing was performed on PBMCs. All receptors come from a human donor in good health. Some clones in this sample may be carry-over from other donors' samples. Both conserved end residues are trimmed from each CDR3.

TRBV5-1,TRBJ2-5,ASRLSGALQETQY
TRBV19,TRBJ1-5,ASSIHATGGSNQPQH
TRBV4-2,TRBJ1-2,ASSQVGSGSGGYT
TRBV2,TRBJ1-5,ASSVEGASDQPQH
TRBV6-5,TRBJ1-1,ASSYWGLKNTEAF
TRBV6-5,TRBJ2-3,ASILEGGPQY
TRBV25-1,TRBJ2-2,ASTGRGGGGELF
TRBV5-1,TRBJ2-1,ATTIGLAGGPVHEQF
TRBV4-1,TRBJ2-2,ASRGDSYTGELF
TRBV7-2,TRBJ2-7,ASSLAGTTTYEQY